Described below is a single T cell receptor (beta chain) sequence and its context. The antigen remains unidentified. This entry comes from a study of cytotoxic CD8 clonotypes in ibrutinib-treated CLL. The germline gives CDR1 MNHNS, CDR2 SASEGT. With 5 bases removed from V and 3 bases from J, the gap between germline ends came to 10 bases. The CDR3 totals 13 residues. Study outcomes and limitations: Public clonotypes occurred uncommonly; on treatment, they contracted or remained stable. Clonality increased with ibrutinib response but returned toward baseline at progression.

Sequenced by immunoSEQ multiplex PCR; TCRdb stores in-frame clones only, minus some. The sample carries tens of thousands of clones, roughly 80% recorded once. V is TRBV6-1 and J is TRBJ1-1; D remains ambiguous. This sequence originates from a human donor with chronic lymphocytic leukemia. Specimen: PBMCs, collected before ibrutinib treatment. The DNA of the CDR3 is TGTGCCAGCAGTCGAGAGGTGGACACTGAAGCTTTCTTT. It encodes CASSREVDTEAFF.